This entry concerns a single T cell receptor (beta chain). Antigen unknown. This record comes from a study of beta chain features in type 1 diabetes. Study details: Healthy donors and patients showed comparable age, gender and cell yields.

Expressed TCRB transcripts were sequenced because the entire RNA isolate underwent reverse transcription. Sequencing used immunoSEQ multiplex PCR; TCRdb keeps in-frame clones, though not all of them. The repertoire includes about 140,000 clones, 9.7% of them detected once, and 0.55% to 0.65% sits in the top ten. The CDR3 consists of 13 residues. The germline V gene has CDR1 MNHEY and CDR2 SMNVEV (reference sequence). V was pared by 6 bases and J by 8 bases, with 7 bases of the junction left unmatched. The study's findings and limits: Reduced insertions and increased deletions marked VDJ junctions in type 1 diabetes patients.

The TCR sequence derives from a woman in her thirties or forties in good health. The sample was central memory CD4+ T cells from blood. The chain is built from TRBV27 and TRBJ2-4, with 7 bases fitting TRBD1. CDR3 nucleotide sequence: TGTGCCAGCAGGGGGGACAGTGTCGACATTCAGTACTTC. Its translation is CASRGDSVDIQYF.